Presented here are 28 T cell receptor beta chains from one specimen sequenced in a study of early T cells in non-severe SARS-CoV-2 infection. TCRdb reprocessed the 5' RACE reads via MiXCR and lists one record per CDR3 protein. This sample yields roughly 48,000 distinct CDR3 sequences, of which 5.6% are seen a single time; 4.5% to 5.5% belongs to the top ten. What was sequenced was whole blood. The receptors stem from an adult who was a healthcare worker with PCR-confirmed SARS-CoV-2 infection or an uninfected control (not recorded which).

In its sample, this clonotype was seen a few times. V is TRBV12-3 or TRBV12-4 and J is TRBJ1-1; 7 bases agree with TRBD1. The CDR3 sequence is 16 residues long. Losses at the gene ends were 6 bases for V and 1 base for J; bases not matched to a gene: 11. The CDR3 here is CASRQGWGIANTEAFF. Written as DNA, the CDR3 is TGTGCCAGCAGACAGGGGTGGGGGATTGCGAACACTGAAGCTTTCTTT.

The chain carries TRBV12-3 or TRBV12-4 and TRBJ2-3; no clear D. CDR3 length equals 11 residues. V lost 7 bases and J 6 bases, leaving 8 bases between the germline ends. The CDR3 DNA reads TGTGCCAGCACCTCGTTGGATACGCAGTATTTT. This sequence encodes CASTSLDTQYF.

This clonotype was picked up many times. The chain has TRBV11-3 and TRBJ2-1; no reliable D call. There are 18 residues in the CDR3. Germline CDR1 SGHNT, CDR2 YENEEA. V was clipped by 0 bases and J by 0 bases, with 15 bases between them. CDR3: CASSLEPVDPGSYNEQFF. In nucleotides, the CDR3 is TGTGCCAGCAGCTTAGAACCCGTGGACCCGGGCTCCTACAATGAGCAGTTCTTC. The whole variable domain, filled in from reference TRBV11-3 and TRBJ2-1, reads EAGVVQSPRYKIIEKKQPVAFWCNPISGHNTLYWYLQNLGQGPELLIRYENEEAVDDSQLPKDRFSAERLKGVDSTLKIQPAELGDSAVYLCASSLEPVDPGSYNEQFFGPGTRLTVL.

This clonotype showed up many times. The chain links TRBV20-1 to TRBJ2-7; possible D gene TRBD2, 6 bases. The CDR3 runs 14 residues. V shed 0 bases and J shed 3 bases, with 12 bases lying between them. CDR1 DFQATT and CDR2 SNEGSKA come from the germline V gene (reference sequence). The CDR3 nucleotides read TGCAGTGCTAGAGATCACCAGGGACTCTACGAGCAGTACTTC. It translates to CSARDHQGLYEQYF.

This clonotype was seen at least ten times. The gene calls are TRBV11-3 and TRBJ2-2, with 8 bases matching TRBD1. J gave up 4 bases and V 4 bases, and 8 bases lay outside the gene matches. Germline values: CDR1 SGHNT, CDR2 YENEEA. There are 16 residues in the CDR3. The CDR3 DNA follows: TGTGCCAGCAGCTCAAGGAGACAGGGGATCACCGGGGAGCTGTTTTTT. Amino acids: CASSSRRQGITGELFF.

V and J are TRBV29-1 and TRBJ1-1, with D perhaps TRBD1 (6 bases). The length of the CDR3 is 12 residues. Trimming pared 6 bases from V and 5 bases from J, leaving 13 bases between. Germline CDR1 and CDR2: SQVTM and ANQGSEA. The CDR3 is CSVVGGRTEAFF. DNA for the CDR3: TGCAGCGTAGTCGGGGGGCGGACTGAAGCTTTCTTT.

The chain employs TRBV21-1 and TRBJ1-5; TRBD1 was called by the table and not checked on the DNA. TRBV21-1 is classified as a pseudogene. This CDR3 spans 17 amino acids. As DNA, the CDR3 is TGTGCCAGCAGCAAAGCGCCGACAGGGGATGGCAATCAGCCCCAGCATTTT. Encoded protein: CASSKAPTGDGNQPQHF.

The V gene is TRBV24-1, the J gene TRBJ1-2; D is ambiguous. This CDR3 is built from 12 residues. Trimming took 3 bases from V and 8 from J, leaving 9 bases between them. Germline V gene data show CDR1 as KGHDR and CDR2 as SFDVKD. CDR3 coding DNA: TGTGCCACCAGTGATCCCCGTCGAGGCTACACCTTC. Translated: CATSDPRRGYTF.

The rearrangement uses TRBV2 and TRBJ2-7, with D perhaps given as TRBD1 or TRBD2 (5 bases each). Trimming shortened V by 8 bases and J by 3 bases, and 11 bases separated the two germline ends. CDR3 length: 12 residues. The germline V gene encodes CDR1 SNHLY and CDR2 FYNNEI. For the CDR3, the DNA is TGTGCCAGCGCCGGGACCCTCTACGAGCAGTACTTC. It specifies CASAGTLYEQYF.

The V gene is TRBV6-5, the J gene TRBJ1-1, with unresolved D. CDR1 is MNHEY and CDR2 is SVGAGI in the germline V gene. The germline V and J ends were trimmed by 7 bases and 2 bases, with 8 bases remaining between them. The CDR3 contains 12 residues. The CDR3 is CASIGKNTEAFF. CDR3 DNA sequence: TGTGCCAGCATTGGCAAAAACACTGAAGCTTTCTTT.

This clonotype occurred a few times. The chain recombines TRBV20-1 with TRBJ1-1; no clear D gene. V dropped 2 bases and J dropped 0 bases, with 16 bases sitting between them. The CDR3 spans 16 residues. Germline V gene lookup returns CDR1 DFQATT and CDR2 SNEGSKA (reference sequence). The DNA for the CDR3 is TGCAGTGCTAGAAACGAAGAGACGGACCTGAACACTGAAGCTTTCTTT. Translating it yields CSARNEETDLNTEAFF.

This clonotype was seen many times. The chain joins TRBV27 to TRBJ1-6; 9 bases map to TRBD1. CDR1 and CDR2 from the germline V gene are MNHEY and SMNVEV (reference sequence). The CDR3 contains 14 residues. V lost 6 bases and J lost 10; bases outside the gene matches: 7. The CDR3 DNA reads TGTGCCAGCAGCCGGGACAGGGACAGGTCACCCCTCCACTTT. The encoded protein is CASSRDRDRSPLHF.

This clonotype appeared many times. This CDR3 is CSVDNSRFSSEQYF. The CDR3 DNA follows: TGCAGCGTTGACAACAGCCGTTTCAGTTCCGAGCAGTACTTC. The genes are TRBV29-1 and TRBJ2-7; no definite D call. Germline V gives CDR1 SQVTM, CDR2 ANQGSEA. The CDR3 has 14 amino acids. Trimming took 3 bases from V and 6 from J, leaving 18 bases between them.

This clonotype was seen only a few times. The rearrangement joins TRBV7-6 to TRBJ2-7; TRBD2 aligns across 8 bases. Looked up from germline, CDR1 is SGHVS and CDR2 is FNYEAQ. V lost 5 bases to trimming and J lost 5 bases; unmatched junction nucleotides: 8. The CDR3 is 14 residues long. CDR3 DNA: TGTGCCAGCAGCGCCCGGACTAGCTTTGACGAGCAGTACTTC. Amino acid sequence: CASSARTSFDEQYF.

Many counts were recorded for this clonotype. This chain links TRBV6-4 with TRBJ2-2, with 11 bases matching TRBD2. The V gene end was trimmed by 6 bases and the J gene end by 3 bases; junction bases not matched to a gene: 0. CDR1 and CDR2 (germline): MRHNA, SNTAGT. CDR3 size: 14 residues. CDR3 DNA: TGTGCCAGCAGACTAGCGGGGGACACCGGGGAGCTGTTTTTT. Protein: CASRLAGDTGELFF.

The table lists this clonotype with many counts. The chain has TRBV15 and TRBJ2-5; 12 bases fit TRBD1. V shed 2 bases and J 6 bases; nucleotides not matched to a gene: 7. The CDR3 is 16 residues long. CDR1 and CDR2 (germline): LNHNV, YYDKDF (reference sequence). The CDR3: CATSRHGTGGVKTQYF. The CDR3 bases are TGTGCCACCAGCAGACATGGGACAGGGGGCGTGAAGACCCAGTACTTC. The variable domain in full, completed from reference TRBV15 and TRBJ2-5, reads DAMVIQNPRYQVTQFGKPVTLSCSQTLNHNVMYWYQQKSSQAPKLLFHYYDKDFNNEADTPDNFQSRRPNTSFCFLDIRSPGLGDTAMYLCATSRHGTGGVKTQYFGPGTRLLVL.

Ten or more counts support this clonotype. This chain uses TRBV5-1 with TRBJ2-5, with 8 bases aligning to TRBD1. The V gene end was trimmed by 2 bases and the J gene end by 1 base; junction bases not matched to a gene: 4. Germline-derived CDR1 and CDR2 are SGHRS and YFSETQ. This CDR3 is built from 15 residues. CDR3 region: CASSLGQGIQETQYF. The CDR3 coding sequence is TGCGCCAGCAGCTTAGGACAGGGCATCCAAGAGACCCAGTACTTC.

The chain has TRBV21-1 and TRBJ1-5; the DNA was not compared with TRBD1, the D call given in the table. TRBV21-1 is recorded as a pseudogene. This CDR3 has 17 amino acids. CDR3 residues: CASSDRDKGFSNQPQHF. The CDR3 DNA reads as TGTGCCAGCAGCGACCGGGACAAGGGTTTCAGCAATCAGCCCCAGCATTTT.

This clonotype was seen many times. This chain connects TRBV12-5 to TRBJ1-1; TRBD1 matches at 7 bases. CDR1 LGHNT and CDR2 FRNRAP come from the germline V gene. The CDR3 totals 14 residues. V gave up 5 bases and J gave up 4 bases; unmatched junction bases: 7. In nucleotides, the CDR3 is TGTGCTAGTGGTCGTCGGGAGGGGGCCACTGAAGCTTTCTTT. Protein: CASGRREGATEAFF.

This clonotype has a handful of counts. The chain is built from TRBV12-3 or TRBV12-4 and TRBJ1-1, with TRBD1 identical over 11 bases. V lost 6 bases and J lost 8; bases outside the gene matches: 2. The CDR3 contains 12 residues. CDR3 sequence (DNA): TGTGCCAGCAGCCGGACAGGGGGCGAAGCTTTCTTT. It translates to CASSRTGGEAFF.

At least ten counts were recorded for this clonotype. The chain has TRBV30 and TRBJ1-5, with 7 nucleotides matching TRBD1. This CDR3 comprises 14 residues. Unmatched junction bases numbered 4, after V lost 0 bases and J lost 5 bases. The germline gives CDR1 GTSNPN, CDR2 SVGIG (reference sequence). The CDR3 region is CAWSVKGGDQPQHF. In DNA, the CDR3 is TGTGCCTGGAGTGTAAAAGGGGGCGATCAGCCCCAGCATTTT.

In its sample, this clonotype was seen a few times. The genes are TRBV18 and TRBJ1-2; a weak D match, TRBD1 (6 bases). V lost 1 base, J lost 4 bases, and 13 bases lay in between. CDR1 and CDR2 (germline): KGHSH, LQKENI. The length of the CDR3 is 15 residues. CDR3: CASSPQSRTVYGYTF. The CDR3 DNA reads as TGTGCCAGCTCACCACAATCCAGGACAGTCTATGGCTACACCTTC.

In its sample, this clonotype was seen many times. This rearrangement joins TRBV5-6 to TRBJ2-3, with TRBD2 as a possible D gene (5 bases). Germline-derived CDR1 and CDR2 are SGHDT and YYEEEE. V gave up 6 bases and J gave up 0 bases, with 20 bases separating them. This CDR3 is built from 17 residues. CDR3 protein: CASTRWESFSSTDTQYF. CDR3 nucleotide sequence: TGTGCCAGCACCCGGTGGGAGAGCTTCTCTAGCACAGATACGCAGTATTTT.

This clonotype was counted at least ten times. The CDR3 reads CATDMNNSPLHF. DNA of the CDR3: TGTGCCACCGACATGAATAATTCACCCCTCCACTTT. The V call is TRBV6-6, the J call TRBJ1-6, with D hard to call. Trimming shortened V by 10 bases and J by 5 bases, and 9 bases separated the two germline ends. The CDR3 totals 12 residues. CDR1 and CDR2 (germline): MNHNY, SVGAGI (reference sequence).

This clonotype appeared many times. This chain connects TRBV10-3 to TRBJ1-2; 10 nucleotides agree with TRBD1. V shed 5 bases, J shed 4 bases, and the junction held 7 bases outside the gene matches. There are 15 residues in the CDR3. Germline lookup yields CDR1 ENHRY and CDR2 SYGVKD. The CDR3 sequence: CAISSGTGVPYGYTF. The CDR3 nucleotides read TGTGCCATCAGTTCAGGGACAGGGGTCCCCTATGGCTACACCTTC.

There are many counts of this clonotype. CDR3 nucleotide sequence: TGTGCCATGGGACACCTCGGGGGCGATGGCTACACCTTC. Its translation is CAMGHLGGDGYTF. V usage is TRBV10-3 and J usage is TRBJ1-2; D might be TRBD1 (6 bases). V lost 9 bases and J lost 6, with 17 bases in between. The CDR3 spans 13 residues. Germline V lookup: CDR1 ENHRY, CDR2 SYGVKD.

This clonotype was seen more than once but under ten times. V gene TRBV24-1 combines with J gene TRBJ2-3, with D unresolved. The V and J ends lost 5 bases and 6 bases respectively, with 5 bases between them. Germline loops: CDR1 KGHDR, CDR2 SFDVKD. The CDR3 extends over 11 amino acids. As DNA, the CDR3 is TGTGCCACCAGTGTCCGGGATACGCAGTATTTT. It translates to CATSVRDTQYF.

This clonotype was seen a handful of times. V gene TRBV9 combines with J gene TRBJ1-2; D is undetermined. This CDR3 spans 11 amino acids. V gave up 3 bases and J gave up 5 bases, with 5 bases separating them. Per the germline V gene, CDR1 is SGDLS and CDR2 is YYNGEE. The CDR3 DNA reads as TGTGCCAGCAGCGACACTTATGGCTACACCTTC. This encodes CASSDTYGYTF.